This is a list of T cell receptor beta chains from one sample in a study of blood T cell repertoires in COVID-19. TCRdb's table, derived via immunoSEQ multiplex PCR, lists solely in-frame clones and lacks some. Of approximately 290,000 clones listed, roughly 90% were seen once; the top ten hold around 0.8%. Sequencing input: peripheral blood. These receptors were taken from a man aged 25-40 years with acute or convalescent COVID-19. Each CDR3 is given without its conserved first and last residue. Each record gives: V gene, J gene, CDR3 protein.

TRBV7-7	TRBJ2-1	ASSVGLAGGTEQF
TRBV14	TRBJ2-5	ASSQGLQETQY
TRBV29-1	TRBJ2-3	SAPGGASDTQY
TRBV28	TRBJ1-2	AGRLTGPPYGYT
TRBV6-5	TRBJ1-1	ASTGGVTEAF
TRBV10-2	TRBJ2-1	ASSESRRGRELYNEQF
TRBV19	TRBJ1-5	ASTTQVGVRQPQH
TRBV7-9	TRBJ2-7	ASSLGGSEQY
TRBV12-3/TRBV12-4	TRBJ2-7	ASRRTTYEQY
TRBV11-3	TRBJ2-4	ASSADRGNIQY
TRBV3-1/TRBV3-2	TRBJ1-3	ASSPQGYSPSGNTIY
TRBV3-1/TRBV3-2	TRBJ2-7	ASSHSTGDEQY
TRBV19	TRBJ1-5	ASSDIGGNQPQH
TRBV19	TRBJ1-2	ASTETGGYGYT
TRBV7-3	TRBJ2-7	ASSLTGGSSYEQY
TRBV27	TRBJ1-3	ASSLSGPWGLTGSRYTIY
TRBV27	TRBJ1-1	ASSLSPGGGRTEAF
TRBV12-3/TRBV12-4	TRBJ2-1	ASSRHSNEQF
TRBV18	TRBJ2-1	ASSPGQGAYNEQF
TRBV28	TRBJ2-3	ASSLSRTGLDTQY
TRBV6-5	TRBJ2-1	ATELGLGSYNEQF
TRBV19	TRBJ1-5	ASSMQQGSNQPQH
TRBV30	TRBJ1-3	ACSKIDSGNTIY
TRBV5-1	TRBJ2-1	ASSSRTSGGDNEQF
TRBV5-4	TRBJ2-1	ASTYKTALSYNEQF
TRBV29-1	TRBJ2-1	SVRRGGSGDYNEQF
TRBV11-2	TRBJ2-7	ASSLRDRGPYEQY
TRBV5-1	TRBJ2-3	ASSVTGGSDTQY
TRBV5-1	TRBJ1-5	ASSSTGDNQPQH
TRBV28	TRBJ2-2	ASSPGLNTGELF
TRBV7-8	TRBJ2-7	ASSLGRASYEQY
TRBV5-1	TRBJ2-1	ASVLAVGANEQF
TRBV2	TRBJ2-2	ALTGGPTGELF
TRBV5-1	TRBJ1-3	ASSLGDSSGNTIY
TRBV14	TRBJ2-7	ASSQIKGGEQY
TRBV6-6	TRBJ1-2	ASRNRVTYGYT
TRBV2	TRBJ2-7	ASSEVLAVSYEQY
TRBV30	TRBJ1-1	AWGTGLNTEAF
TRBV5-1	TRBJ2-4	ASSPTGGKNIQY
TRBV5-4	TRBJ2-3	ASSFGGPSSTDTQY
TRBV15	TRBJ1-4	ATSRGAPWGEKLF
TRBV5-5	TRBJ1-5	ASSLNGGSNQPQH
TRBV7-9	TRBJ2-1	ASSSRGYNNEQF
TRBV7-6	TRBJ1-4	ASSLGTVGEKLF
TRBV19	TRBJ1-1	ASSILGNTEAF
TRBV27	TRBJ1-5	ASSLQGSQPQH
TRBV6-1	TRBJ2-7	ASRETIANTLSYEQY
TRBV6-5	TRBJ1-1	ASSPRSNTEAF